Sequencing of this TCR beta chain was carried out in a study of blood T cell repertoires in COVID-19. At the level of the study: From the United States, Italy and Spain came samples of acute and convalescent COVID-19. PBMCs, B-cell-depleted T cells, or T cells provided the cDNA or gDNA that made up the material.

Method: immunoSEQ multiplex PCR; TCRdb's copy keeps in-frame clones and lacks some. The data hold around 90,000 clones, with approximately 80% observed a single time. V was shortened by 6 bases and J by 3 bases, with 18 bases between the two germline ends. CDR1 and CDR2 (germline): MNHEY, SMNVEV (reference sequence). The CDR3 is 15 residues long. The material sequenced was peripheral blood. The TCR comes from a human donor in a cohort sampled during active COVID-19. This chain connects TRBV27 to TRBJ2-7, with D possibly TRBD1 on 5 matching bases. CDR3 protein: CASRLRVSSDYEQYF. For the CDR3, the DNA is TGTGCCAGCAGACTCAGGGTTTCTAGTGACTACGAGCAGTACTTC.